This TCR beta chain emerged from a study of spatial heterogeneity in lung cancer. MiXCR, run by TCRdb on the 5' RACE reads, gives a single entry per CDR3 protein. The table records fewer than 100,000 distinct CDR3 sequences, around 19% of them present only once. This clonotype has a handful of counts. Time point noted: blood at routine non-recurrence follow-up after resection. Per the germline V gene, CDR1 is SGHAT and CDR2 is FQNNGV. The CDR3 is made up of 15 amino acids. V shed 5 bases, J shed 3 bases, and the junction held 9 bases outside the gene matches. The sequence was obtained from a male donor with early-stage non-small cell lung cancer. J is TRBJ1-1 and V is TRBV11-2, with TRBD1 identical over 7 bases. This material consisted of PBMCs, taken at follow-up. The CDR3: CASSTRDREDTEAFF. The CDR3 nucleotides read TGTGCCAGCAGCACCCGAGACAGGGAGGACACTGAAGCTTTCTTT.